A selection of T cell receptor beta chains follows, all from one sample in a study of blood T cell repertoires in COVID-19. The data were produced by immunoSEQ multiplex PCR, yet TCRdb's version contains in-frame clones alone and is incomplete. The sample lists about 110,000 clones, 85% occurring once. The source material was peripheral blood. These receptors all come from a human donor in a cohort sampled during active COVID-19. Each CDR3 is given with its conserved first and last residue. A D gene is named only where the DNA matches it firmly. Not every row has a clone size; where given, it reads once, few, many or a size class.

V,J,D,size,CDR3,DNA
TRBV29-1,TRBJ1-1,-,-,CSVDPFDTGSKVAFF,TGCAGCGTTGACCCTTTCGACACGGGGTCCAAGGTGGCTTTCTTT
TRBV9,TRBJ1-1,-,-,CASSVLGGAVNTEAFF,TGTGCCAGCAGCGTCCTTGGGGGGGCAGTTAACACTGAAGCTTTCTTT
TRBV7-2,TRBJ1-1,-,-,CASSLFAVNTEAFF,TGTGCCAGCAGCTTATTCGCGGTAAACACTGAAGCTTTCTTT
TRBV9,TRBJ2-7,-,-,CASSVGGGLSYEQYF,TGTGCCAGCAGCGTAGGGGGGGGCCTCTCCTACGAGCAGTACTTC
TRBV28,TRBJ1-1,-,-,CASSLNTGRGTEAFF,TGTGCCAGCAGTTTAAATACTGGGCGGGGAACTGAAGCTTTCTTT
TRBV7-9,TRBJ1-2,-,-,CASSLGEEGYGYTF,TGTGCCAGCAGCTTAGGCGAAGAGGGCTATGGCTACACCTTC
TRBV2,TRBJ2-3,-,once,CASSDSREEKHSTDTQYF,TGTGCCAGCAGTGACTCCCGAGAGGAGAAGCACAGCACAGATACGCAGTATTTT
TRBV4-1,TRBJ2-1,-,-,CASSQVGSINEQFF,TGCGCCAGCAGCCAAGTGGGCAGTATCAATGAGCAGTTCTTC
TRBV2,TRBJ2-3,-,once,CASSRDSDTQYF,TGTGCCAGCAGTAGGGACTCAGATACGCAGTATTTT
TRBV6-2/TRBV6-3,TRBJ2-5,-,-,CASSSWPSPGGQETQYF,TGTGCCAGCAGTTCCTGGCCTAGTCCCGGGGGTCAAGAGACCCAGTACTTC
TRBV20-1,TRBJ2-1,-,-,CSAIGDNEQFF,TGCAGTGCTATAGGGGACAATGAGCAGTTCTTC
TRBV7-9,TRBJ1-1,-,once,CASSSPGTEAFF,TGTGCCAGCAGCTCCCCAGGCACTGAAGCTTTCTTT
TRBV7-2,TRBJ2-2,-,-,CASSPGVSITGELFF,TGTGCCAGCAGCCCAGGCGTCAGCATCACCGGGGAGCTGTTTTTT
TRBV18,TRBJ1-1,-,-,CASSPGNPGYTEAFF,TGTGCCAGCTCACCAGGGAATCCAGGGTACACTGAAGCTTTCTTT
TRBV5-1,TRBJ2-7,TRBD1,-,CASSATSGTGHEQYF,TGCGCCAGCAGCGCAACCTCCGGGACAGGGCACGAGCAGTACTTC
TRBV9,TRBJ2-5,-,-,CASSPPSLQETQYF,TGTGCCAGCAGCCCCCCCTCCCTCCAAGAGACCCAGTACTTC
TRBV11-2,TRBJ2-7,TRBD1,-,CASSLVGTGTTQYF,TGTGCCAGCAGCTTAGTAGGGACAGGGACAACCCAGTACTTC
TRBV7-8,TRBJ2-3,-,few,CASSLTRYTDTQYF,TGTGCCAGCAGCCTGACTAGATACACAGATACGCAGTATTTT
TRBV19,TRBJ1-2,-,-,CASSLATDNYGYTF,TGTGCCAGTAGTCTTGCAACAGATAACTATGGCTACACCTTC
TRBV7-9,TRBJ1-1,TRBD1,once,CASSPDDRDAFF,TGTGCCAGCAGCCCAGATGACAGGGACGCTTTCTTT
TRBV4-2,TRBJ2-5,TRBD2,-,CASSDTSGSETQYF,TGTGCCAGCAGCGATACTAGCGGGTCTGAGACCCAGTACTTC
TRBV5-5,TRBJ2-7,-,-,CASSHPQGLFPEQYF,TGTGCCAGCAGCCACCCACAGGGCCTCTTTCCCGAGCAGTACTTC
TRBV7-9,TRBJ1-2,-,-,CASSLAGGVYGYTF,TGTGCCAGCAGCTTAGCTGGAGGAGTCTATGGCTACACCTTC
TRBV30,TRBJ1-2,-,-,CAWRRQASNYGYTF,TGTGCCTGGAGAAGACAGGCGTCTAACTATGGCTACACCTTC
TRBV9,TRBJ2-3,TRBD2,-,CASSASPLAGGPDTQYF,TGTGCCAGCAGCGCCAGCCCACTAGCGGGGGGGCCGGATACGCAGTATTTT
TRBV12-3/TRBV12-4,TRBJ2-7,-,-,CANGVPNFYEQYF,TGTGCCAACGGTGTTCCAAATTTCTACGAGCAGTACTTC
TRBV9,TRBJ1-6,TRBD1,-,CASNLQGARSPLHF,TGTGCCAGCAACCTACAGGGGGCGAGGTCACCCCTCCACTTT
TRBV19,TRBJ1-3,TRBD1,-,CASSMRQGGNTIYF,TGTGCCAGTAGTATGCGACAGGGGGGAAACACCATATATTTT
TRBV24-1,TRBJ2-5,-,-,CATSTSQGQETQYF,TGTGCCACCAGTACAAGCCAGGGACAAGAGACCCAGTACTTC
TRBV5-6,TRBJ2-3,TRBD1,-,CASSLKGQGADTQYF,TGTGCCAGCAGCTTGAAGGGACAGGGGGCTGATACGCAGTATTTT
TRBV12-3/TRBV12-4,TRBJ2-7,-,once,CASSWGGREQYF,TGTGCCAGCTCTTGGGGGGGGCGGGAGCAGTACTTC
TRBV27,TRBJ2-5,-,-,CASSPQGYQETQYF,TGTGCCAGCAGTCCTCAGGGGTACCAAGAGACCCAGTACTTC
TRBV7-6,TRBJ2-7,TRBD2,-,CASSAGGKDEQYF,TGTGCCAGCAGCGCGGGGGGTAAGGACGAGCAGTACTTC
TRBV10-3,TRBJ2-7,TRBD1,-,CASRDRELYEQYF,TGTGCCAGCAGGGACAGGGAACTCTACGAGCAGTACTTC
TRBV7-2,TRBJ2-1,-,-,CASSQAVPIYNEQFF,TGTGCCAGCAGCCAAGCGGTCCCCATCTACAATGAGCAGTTCTTC
TRBV6-2/TRBV6-3,TRBJ2-1,TRBD2,-,CASSLGTSIDEQFF,TGTGCCAGCAGTTTGGGGACTAGCATCGATGAGCAGTTCTTC
TRBV27,TRBJ1-3,-,-,CASSVRHRSGNTIYF,TGTGCCAGCAGTGTGAGACACCGCTCTGGAAACACCATATATTTT
TRBV5-1,TRBJ2-1,TRBD2,-,CASSYNPGTSGYNEQFF,TGCGCCAGCAGTTATAACCCCGGGACTAGTGGTTACAATGAGCAGTTCTTC
TRBV19,TRBJ2-1,-,-,CASSIATGSYNEQFF,TGTGCCAGTAGTATAGCGACAGGCTCCTACAATGAGCAGTTCTTC
TRBV2,TRBJ2-1,-,-,CASRAASEYNEQFF,TGTGCCAGCAGGGCAGCTAGCGAATACAATGAGCAGTTCTTC
TRBV3-1/TRBV3-2,TRBJ2-1,TRBD2,-,CASSTLAGEVEQFF,TGTGCCAGCAGCACACTAGCGGGAGAGGTTGAGCAGTTCTTC
TRBV30,TRBJ1-5,-,-,CAWSPHGSNQPQHF,TGTGCCTGGAGTCCACATGGTAGCAATCAGCCCCAGCATTTT
TRBV6-2/TRBV6-3,TRBJ2-5,-,once,CASSYFPGETQYF,TGTGCCAGCAGTTACTTCCCGGGAGAGACCCAGTACTTC
TRBV5-4,TRBJ2-7,-,few,CASSSMDRNSYEQYF,TGTGCCAGCAGCTCAATGGACAGAAACTCCTACGAGCAGTACTTC
TRBV5-1,TRBJ1-1,TRBD1,few,CASSTILTGTEAFF,TGCGCCAGCAGCACCATCCTGACAGGGACTGAAGCTTTCTTT